This TCR beta chain was profiled in a study of T cell responses to AZD1222 COVID-19 vaccine. Study-level results: It was only a handful of AZD1222 recipients who were seropositive at baseline.

By frequency in the sample, this clone is large. The target antigen is unknown. Clones were read by immunoSEQ multiplex PCR, and TCRdb kept only the in-frame ones, dropping some. This table has about 82,000 clones, roughly 88% appearing once. There are 15 residues in the CDR3. This receptor was obtained from an adult who received the AZD1222 COVID-19 vaccine. The starting material was peripheral blood, obtained 28 days after the second AZD1222 dose. The V and J genes are TRBV21-1 and TRBJ2-3; no check of the table's D call, TRBD1, against the DNA was made. TRBV21-1 corresponds to a pseudogene. The CDR3 sequence is CASSPGQGRVDTQYF. The DNA for the CDR3 is TGTGCCAGCAGCCCGGGACAGGGGCGTGTAGATACGCAGTATTTT.